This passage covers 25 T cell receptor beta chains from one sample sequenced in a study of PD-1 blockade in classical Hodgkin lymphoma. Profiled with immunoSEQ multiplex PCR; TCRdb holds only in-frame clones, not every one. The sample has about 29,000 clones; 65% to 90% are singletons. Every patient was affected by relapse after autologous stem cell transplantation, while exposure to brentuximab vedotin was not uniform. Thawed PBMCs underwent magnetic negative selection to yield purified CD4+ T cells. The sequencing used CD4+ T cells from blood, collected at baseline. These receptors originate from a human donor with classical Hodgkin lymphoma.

The CDR3 sequence: CASSQMQRTPSEAFF. CDR3 in DNA: TGTGCCAGCAGCCAAATGCAACGGACTCCCTCTGAAGCTTTCTTT. The chain is built from TRBV7-2 and TRBJ1-1; D remains ambiguous. CDR1 and CDR2 (germline): SGHTA, FQGNSA. The CDR3 has 15 residues. V was trimmed by 5 bases and J by 6 bases, leaving 19 bases between them.

The DNA of the CDR3 is TGTGCCAGCAGCGCTACAGGGGGCGTTATTTATGGCTACACCTTC. Amino acid sequence: CASSATGGVIYGYTF. The V call is TRBV9, the J call TRBJ1-2, with TRBD1 identical over 9 bases. Germline-derived CDR1 and CDR2 are SGDLS and YYNGEE. The CDR3 runs to 15 residues. Losses at the gene ends were 3 bases for V and 5 bases for J; bases not matched to a gene: 8.

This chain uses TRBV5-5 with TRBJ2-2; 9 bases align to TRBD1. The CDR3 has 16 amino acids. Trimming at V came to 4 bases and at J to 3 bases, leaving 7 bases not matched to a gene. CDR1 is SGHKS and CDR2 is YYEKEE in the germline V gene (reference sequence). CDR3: CASSTTGTGYTGELFF. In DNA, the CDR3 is TGTGCCAGCAGCACAACCGGGACAGGGTACACCGGGGAGCTGTTTTTT.

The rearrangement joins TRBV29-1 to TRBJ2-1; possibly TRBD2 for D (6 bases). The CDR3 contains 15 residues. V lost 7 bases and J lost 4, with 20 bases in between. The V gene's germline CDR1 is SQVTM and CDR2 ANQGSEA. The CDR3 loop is CSAGRDSGVYNEQFF. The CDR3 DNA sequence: TGCAGCGCTGGGCGAGATAGCGGAGTTTACAATGAGCAGTTCTTC.

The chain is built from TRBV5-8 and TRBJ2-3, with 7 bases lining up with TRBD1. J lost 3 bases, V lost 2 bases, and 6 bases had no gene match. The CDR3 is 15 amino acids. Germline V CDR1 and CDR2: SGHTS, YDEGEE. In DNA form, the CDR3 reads TGTGCCAGCAGCTTCGAACAGGGGTCTACAGATACGCAGTATTTT. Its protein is CASSFEQGSTDTQYF.

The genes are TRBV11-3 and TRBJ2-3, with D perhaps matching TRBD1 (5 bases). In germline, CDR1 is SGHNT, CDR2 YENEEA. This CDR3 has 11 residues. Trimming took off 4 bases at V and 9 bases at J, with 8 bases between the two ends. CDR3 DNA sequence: TGTGCCAGCAGCTCACAGGTAACGCAGTATTTT. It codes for CASSSQVTQYF. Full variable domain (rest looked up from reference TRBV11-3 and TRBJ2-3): EAGVVQSPRYKIIEKKQPVAFWCNPISGHNTLYWYLQNLGQGPELLIRYENEEAVDDSQLPKDRFSAERLKGVDSTLKIQPAELGDSAVYLCASSSQVTQYFGPGTRLTVL.

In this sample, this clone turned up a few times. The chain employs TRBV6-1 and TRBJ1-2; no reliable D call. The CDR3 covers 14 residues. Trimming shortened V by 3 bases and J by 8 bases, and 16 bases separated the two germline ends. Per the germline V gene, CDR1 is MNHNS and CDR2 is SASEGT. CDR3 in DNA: TGTGCCAGCAGTGAGGGCGACGCCTTGATGGGCTACACCTTC. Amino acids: CASSEGDALMGYTF.

CDR3 nucleotide sequence: TGTGCCAGCAGCCAAGAATCGAGGAGAGGAGCTTTCTTT. It is translated as CASSQESRRGAFF. The chain is built from TRBV4-2 and TRBJ1-1, with unresolved D. Germline V gene lookup returns CDR1 LGHNA and CDR2 YNFKEQ. Trimming removed 0 bases from V and 10 bases from J, with 12 bases in between. The CDR3 contains 13 residues.

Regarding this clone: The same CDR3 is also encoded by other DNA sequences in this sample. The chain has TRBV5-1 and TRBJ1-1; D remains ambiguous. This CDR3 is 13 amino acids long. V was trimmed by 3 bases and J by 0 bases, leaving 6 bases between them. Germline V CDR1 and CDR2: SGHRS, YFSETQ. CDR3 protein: CASSSAMNTEAFF. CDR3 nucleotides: TGCGCCAGCAGCTCGGCTATGAACACTGAAGCTTTCTTT.

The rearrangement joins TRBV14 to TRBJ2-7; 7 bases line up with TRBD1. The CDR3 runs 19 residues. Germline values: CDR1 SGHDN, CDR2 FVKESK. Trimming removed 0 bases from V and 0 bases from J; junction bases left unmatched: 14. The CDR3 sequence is CASSQDGGQPSSYSYEQYF. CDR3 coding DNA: TGTGCCAGCAGCCAAGATGGGGGACAGCCATCCTCCTACTCCTACGAGCAGTACTTC.

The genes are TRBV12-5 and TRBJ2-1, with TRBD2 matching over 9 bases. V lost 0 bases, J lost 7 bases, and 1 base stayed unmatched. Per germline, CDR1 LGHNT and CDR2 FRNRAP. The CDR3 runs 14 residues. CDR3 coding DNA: TGTGCTAGTGGTTTGGTGGGACTAGCAAATGAGCAGTTCTTC. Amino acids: CASGLVGLANEQFF.

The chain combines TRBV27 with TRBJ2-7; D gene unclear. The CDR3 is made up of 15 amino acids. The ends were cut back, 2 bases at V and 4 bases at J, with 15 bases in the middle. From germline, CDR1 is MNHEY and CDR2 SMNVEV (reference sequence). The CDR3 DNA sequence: TGTGCCAGCAGTTTAACTGAGGCCGCACTGTACGAGCAGTACTTC. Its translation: CASSLTEAALYEQYF.

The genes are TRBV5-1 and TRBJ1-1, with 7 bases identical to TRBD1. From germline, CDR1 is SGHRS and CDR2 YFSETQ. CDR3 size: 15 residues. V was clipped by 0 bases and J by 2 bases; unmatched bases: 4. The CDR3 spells CASSLGGGSNTEAFF. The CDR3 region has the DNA TGCGCCAGCAGCTTGGGAGGGGGCTCTAACACTGAAGCTTTCTTT.

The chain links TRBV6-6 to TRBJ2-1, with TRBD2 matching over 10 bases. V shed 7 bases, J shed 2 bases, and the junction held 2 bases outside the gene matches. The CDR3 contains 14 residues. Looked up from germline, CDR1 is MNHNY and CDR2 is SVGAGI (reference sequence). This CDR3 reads CASNLAGAYNEQFF. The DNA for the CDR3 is TGTGCCAGCAATCTAGCGGGAGCCTACAATGAGCAGTTCTTC.

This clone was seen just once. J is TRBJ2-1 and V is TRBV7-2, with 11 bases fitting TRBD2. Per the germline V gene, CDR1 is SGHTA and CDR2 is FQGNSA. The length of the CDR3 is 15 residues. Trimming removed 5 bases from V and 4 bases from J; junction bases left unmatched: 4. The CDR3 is CASSLGLAAYNEQFF. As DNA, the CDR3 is TGTGCCAGCAGCCTGGGACTAGCGGCGTACAATGAGCAGTTCTTC.

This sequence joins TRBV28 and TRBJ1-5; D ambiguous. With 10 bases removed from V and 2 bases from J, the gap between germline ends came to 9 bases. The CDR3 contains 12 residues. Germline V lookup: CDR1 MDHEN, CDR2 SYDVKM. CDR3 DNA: TGTGCCATTAGGGTGGGCAATCAGCCCCAGCATTTT. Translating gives CAIRVGNQPQHF.

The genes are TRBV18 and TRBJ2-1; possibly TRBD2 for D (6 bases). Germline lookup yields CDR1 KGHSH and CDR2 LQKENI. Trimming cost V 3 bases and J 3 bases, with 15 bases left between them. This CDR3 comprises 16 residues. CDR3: CASSPTLAGLYNEQFF. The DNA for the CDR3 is TGTGCCAGCTCACCCACCCTTGCGGGACTCTACAATGAGCAGTTCTTC.

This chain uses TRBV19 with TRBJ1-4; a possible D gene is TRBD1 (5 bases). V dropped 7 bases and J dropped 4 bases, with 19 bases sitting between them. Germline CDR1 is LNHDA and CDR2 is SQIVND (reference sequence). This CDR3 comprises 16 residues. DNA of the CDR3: TGTGCCAGTACCCGGACCCACGGGGCGGGTAATGAAAAACTGTTTTTT. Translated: CASTRTHGAGNEKLFF.

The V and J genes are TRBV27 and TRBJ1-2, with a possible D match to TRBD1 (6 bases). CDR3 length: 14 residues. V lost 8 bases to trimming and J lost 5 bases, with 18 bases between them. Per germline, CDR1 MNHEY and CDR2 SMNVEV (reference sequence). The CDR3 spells CASHPSGALYGYTF. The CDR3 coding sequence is TGTGCCAGCCACCCTTCAGGGGCCCTATATGGCTACACCTTC.

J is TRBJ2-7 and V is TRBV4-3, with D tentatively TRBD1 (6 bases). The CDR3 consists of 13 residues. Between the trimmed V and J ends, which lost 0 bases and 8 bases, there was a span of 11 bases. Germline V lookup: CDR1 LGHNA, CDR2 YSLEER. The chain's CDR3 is CASSQDRGQQQYF. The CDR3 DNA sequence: TGCGCCAGCAGCCAAGATAGGGGACAACAGCAGTACTTC.

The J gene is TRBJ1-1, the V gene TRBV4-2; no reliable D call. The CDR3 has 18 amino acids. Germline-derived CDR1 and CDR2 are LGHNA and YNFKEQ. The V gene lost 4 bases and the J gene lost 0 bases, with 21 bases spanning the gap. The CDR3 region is CASSRSGPGNYMNTEAFF. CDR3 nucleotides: TGTGCCAGCAGCCGATCGGGTCCGGGGAACTATATGAACACTGAAGCTTTCTTT.

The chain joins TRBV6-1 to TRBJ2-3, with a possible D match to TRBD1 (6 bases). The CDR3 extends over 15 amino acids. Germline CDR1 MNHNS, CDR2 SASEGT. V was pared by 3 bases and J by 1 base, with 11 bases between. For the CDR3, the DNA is TGTGCCAGCAGTGAGGTGGACAGCCGCACAGATACGCAGTATTTT. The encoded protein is CASSEVDSRTDTQYF.

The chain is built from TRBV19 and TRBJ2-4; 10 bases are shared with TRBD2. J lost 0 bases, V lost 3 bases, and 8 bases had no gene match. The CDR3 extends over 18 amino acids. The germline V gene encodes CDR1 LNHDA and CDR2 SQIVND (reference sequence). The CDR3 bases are TGTGCCAGTAGTATTTTCAGCGGGAGGGTGGAAGCCAAAAACATTCAGTACTTC. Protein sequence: CASSIFSGRVEAKNIQYF.

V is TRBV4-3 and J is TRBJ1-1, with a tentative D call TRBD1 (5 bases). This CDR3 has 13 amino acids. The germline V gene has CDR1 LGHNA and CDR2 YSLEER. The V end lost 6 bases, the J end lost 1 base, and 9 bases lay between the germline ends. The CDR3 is CASRTERNTEAFF. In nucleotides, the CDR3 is TGCGCCAGCAGGACAGAGAGGAACACTGAAGCTTTCTTT.

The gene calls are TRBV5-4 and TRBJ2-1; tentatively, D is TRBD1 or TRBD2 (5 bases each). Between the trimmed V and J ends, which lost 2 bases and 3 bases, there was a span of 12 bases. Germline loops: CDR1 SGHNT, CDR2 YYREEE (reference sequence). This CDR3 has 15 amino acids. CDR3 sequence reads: CASSFGTGNYNEQFF. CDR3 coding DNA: TGTGCCAGCAGCTTCGGGACGGGGAACTACAATGAGCAGTTCTTC.